The 21 T cell receptor beta chains listed next were all sequenced from one sample in a study of blood T cell repertoires in COVID-19. Clones were read by immunoSEQ multiplex PCR, and TCRdb kept only the in-frame ones, dropping some. The table shows about 23,000 clones, with approximately 86% occurring only once. The sample taken for sequencing was peripheral blood. The receptors stem from a human donor with acute or convalescent COVID-19. The donor label of this sample is uncertain.

This sequence joins TRBV18 and TRBJ1-1; D perhaps matches TRBD1 (5 bases). V lost 2 bases, J lost 1 base, and 14 bases lay in between. Per the germline V gene, CDR1 is KGHSH and CDR2 is LQKENI. The CDR3 has 16 amino acids. The CDR3 nucleotides are TGTGCCAGCTCACCATCTTCAGGGATGGCGAACACTGAAGCTTTCTTT. This encodes CASSPSSGMANTEAFF.

The chain uses TRBV5-5 and TRBJ2-7; TRBD1 matches 7 bases. With 1 base clipped from V and 7 bases from J, the junction kept 11 bases outside the gene matches. The CDR3 extends over 15 amino acids. Per germline, CDR1 SGHKS and CDR2 YYEKEE (reference sequence). This CDR3 reads CASSLSWRGGEEQYF. The CDR3 nucleotides read TGTGCCAGCAGCTTGAGTTGGCGAGGGGGCGAGGAGCAGTACTTC.

This chain uses TRBV4-1 with TRBJ2-1; 7 bases align to TRBD2. The J segment lost 7 bases and the V segment lost 1 base, leaving 4 bases of the junction unmatched. The length of the CDR3 is 14 residues. Germline CDR1 and CDR2: MGHRA and YSYEKL. The CDR3 nucleotides are TGCGCCAGCAGCCAAGTCGGGAGGCGTAATGAGCAGTTCTTC. It translates to CASSQVGRRNEQFF.

The V and J genes are TRBV5-1 and TRBJ2-5, with D perhaps matching TRBD2 (5 bases). This CDR3 is built from 14 residues. With 0 bases removed from V and 0 bases from J, the gap between germline ends came to 6 bases. Germline V gene sequence: CDR1 SGHRS, CDR2 YFSETQ. The CDR3 bases are TGCGCCAGCAGCTTGGCGGGGAACCAAGAGACCCAGTACTTC. It yields the protein CASSLAGNQETQYF. Together with reference TRBV5-1 and TRBJ2-5, the CDR3 gives the full variable domain: KAGVTQTPRYLIKTRGQQVTLSCSPISGHRSVSWYQQTPGQGLQFLFEYFSETQRNKGNFPGRFSGRQFSNSRSEMNVSTLELGDSALYLCASSLAGNQETQYFGPGTRLLVL.

The rearrangement uses TRBV29-1 and TRBJ2-2; D is perhaps TRBD1 (5 bases). The V and J ends lost 3 bases and 1 base respectively, with 9 bases between them. In germline, CDR1 is SQVTM, CDR2 ANQGSEA. This CDR3 has 14 residues. CDR3 protein: CSVDTDRNTGELFF. The CDR3 DNA is TGCAGCGTTGATACCGACAGGAACACCGGGGAGCTGTTTTTT.

V usage is TRBV6-5 and J usage is TRBJ1-1; D unclear. V was shortened by 10 bases and J by 1 base, with 13 bases between the two germline ends. The CDR3 loop spans 13 amino acids. Germline CDR1 is MNHEY and CDR2 is SVGAGI. CDR3 in amino acids: CATVPPENTEAFF. In nucleotides, the CDR3 is TGTGCCACCGTACCCCCAGAGAACACTGAAGCTTTCTTT.

The chain links TRBV5-1 to TRBJ2-3; D possibly corresponds to TRBD1 (6 bases). Trimming pared 6 bases from V and 6 bases from J, leaving 26 bases between. The CDR3 spans 17 residues. Germline CDR1 reads SGHRS; CDR2 reads YFSETQ. The CDR3 reads CASKSGGRPGPMDTQYF. The CDR3 DNA is TGCGCCAGCAAATCTGGGGGCAGGCCAGGGCCGATGGATACGCAGTATTTT.

The V gene is TRBV19, the J gene TRBJ1-4; 8 bases are a match to TRBD1. CDR3 length: 15 amino acids. V lost 7 bases to trimming and J lost 7 bases; unmatched junction nucleotides: 11. Germline V gives CDR1 LNHDA, CDR2 SQIVND (reference sequence). This CDR3 is CASNPTGVGREKLFF. The CDR3 coding sequence is TGTGCCAGTAACCCGACAGGGGTAGGTCGTGAAAAACTGTTTTTT.

This chain connects TRBV6-1 to TRBJ2-7; TRBD1 matches at 9 bases. The CDR3 has 15 amino acids. Germline V gene sequence: CDR1 MNHNS, CDR2 SASEGT. With 1 base clipped from V and 4 bases from J, the junction kept 5 bases outside the gene matches. CDR3 sequence: CASSEGTGEVYEQYF. The DNA for the CDR3 is TGTGCCAGCAGTGAAGGGACAGGGGAAGTTTACGAGCAGTACTTC.

The chain carries TRBV6-2 or TRBV6-3 and TRBJ2-1, with D possibly matching TRBD2 (6 bases). This CDR3 spans 11 amino acids. V was shortened by 5 bases and J by 12 bases, with 11 bases between the two germline ends. Germline V lookup: CDR1 MNHEY, CDR2 SVGEGT. As DNA, the CDR3 is TGTGCCAGCAGTGAGGCGGGGATGCAGTTCTTC. It is translated as CASSEAGMQFF.

This rearrangement joins TRBV4-2 to TRBJ2-1; 10 bases line up with TRBD2. Per germline, CDR1 LGHNA and CDR2 YNFKEQ. This CDR3 has 16 amino acids. V dropped 0 bases and J dropped 9; count of bases not matched to a gene: 8. The CDR3 loop is CASSQDRAGGLGEQFF. The CDR3 DNA sequence: TGTGCCAGCAGCCAAGATCGAGCGGGGGGGCTTGGTGAGCAGTTCTTC.

The chain employs TRBV12-3 or TRBV12-4 and TRBJ1-1; D is unclear. The V end was cut by 2 bases, the J end by 1 base, with 5 bases between. CDR3 length: 13 amino acids. The CDR3 sequence: CASSLWANTEAFF. As DNA, the CDR3 is TGTGCCAGCAGTTTATGGGCGAACACTGAAGCTTTCTTT.

This clone came up once. This chain uses TRBV10-3 with TRBJ2-2, with TRBD2 matching 8 bases. Germline assignment: CDR1 ENHRY and CDR2 SYGVKD. This CDR3 comprises 14 residues. In DNA form, the CDR3 reads TGTGCTGGGAGGGCGGGAGGCGACACCGGGGAGCTGTTTTTT. As protein: CAGRAGGDTGELFF.

The chain employs TRBV18 and TRBJ1-4; 7 positions match TRBD1. Germline V lookup: CDR1 KGHSH, CDR2 LQKENI. The CDR3 loop spans 14 amino acids. J gave up 3 bases and V 5 bases, and 3 bases lay outside the gene matches. Here the CDR3 reads CASSATGSNEKLFF. The CDR3 bases are TGTGCCAGCTCAGCGACAGGGTCTAATGAAAAACTGTTTTTT.

V and J are TRBV12-3 or TRBV12-4 and TRBJ2-3; 7 positions agree with TRBD2. Trimming at V came to 5 bases and at J to 10 bases, leaving 9 bases not matched to a gene. The CDR3 length is 13 residues. The CDR3 spells CASSPMAGASQYF. The CDR3 region has the DNA TGTGCCAGCAGTCCAATGGCGGGAGCATCGCAGTATTTT.

The rearrangement links TRBV6-5 to TRBJ2-7; 10 nucleotides line up with TRBD2. Germline V CDR1 and CDR2: MNHEY, SVGAGI. V was pared by 6 bases and J by 5 bases, with 7 bases of the junction left unmatched. CDR3 size: 14 residues. CDR3 region: CASRASGGFHEQYF. The CDR3 DNA reads TGTGCCAGCAGGGCTAGCGGGGGTTTCCACGAGCAGTACTTC.

The gene calls are TRBV25-1 and TRBJ1-1; 8 nucleotides align to TRBD1. The CDR3 length is 13 residues. V lost 2 bases and J lost 4; bases outside the gene matches: 0. In germline, CDR1 is MGHDK, CDR2 SYGVNS. The CDR3: CASSETGGTEAFF. The CDR3 coding sequence is TGTGCCAGCAGTGAAACAGGGGGCACTGAAGCTTTCTTT.

The rearrangement links TRBV5-1 to TRBJ2-7; 7 nucleotides line up with TRBD1. The V gene's germline CDR1 is SGHRS and CDR2 YFSETQ. There are 15 residues in the CDR3. The trim removed 5 bases at V and 0 bases at J, leaving 8 bases unmatched. The CDR3 coding sequence is TGCGCCAGCAGACAGGGACAGACCAGCTCCTACGAGCAGTACTTC. Residues: CASRQGQTSSYEQYF.

This clone was observed once. The chain recombines TRBV24-1 with TRBJ1-1, with D perhaps TRBD1 (5 bases). Trimming cost V 5 bases and J 7 bases, with 16 bases left between them. Germline CDR1 and CDR2: KGHDR and SFDVKD. CDR3 length: 14 amino acids. DNA of the CDR3: TGTGCCACCAGTGTTTCGGGGGACGGGATTGAAGCTTTCTTT. It specifies CATSVSGDGIEAFF.

This chain connects TRBV20-1 to TRBJ1-1; D unclear. Germline CDR1 and CDR2: DFQATT and SNEGSKA (reference sequence). V was pared by 1 base and J by 7 bases, with 7 bases between. The CDR3 runs to 11 residues. As DNA, the CDR3 is TGCAGTGCTAGAGGAGGGTTTGAAGCTTTCTTT. Translated, it gives CSARGGFEAFF.

The V call is TRBV7-9, the J call TRBJ1-2; 8 bases are shared with TRBD1. The CDR3 contains 16 residues. Germline V gene sequence: CDR1 SEHNR, CDR2 FQNEAQ (reference sequence). V was pared by 4 bases and J by 0 bases, with 7 bases of the junction left unmatched. The CDR3 loop is CASSSTGDPANYGYTF. DNA of the CDR3: TGTGCCAGCAGCTCGACAGGGGACCCAGCTAACTATGGCTACACCTTC. The complete variable domain, with remaining parts taken from reference TRBV7-9 and TRBJ1-2, reads DTGVSQNPRHKITKRGQNVTFRCDPISEHNRLYWYRQTLGQGPEFLTYFQNEAQLEKSRLLSDRFSAERPKGSFSTLEIQRTEQGDSAMYLCASSSTGDPANYGYTFGSGTRLTVV.